The sequence of this TCR beta chain was determined in a study of CD8+CD57+ T cells in acquired aplastic anemia (dated by TCRdb to the late 2010s). A note on the overall study: A mean of 3.2 ug of DNA, ranging from about 0.19 to 30 ug, was extracted from sorted CD4+ and CD8+ cells. A CD8+CD57+ expansion meant a frequency higher than the mean frequency seen in healthy subjects. Findings and caveats that apply to the study as a whole: CD8+ Simpson's diversity did not differ significantly between patients and healthy controls (P=0.060). Although twenty-nine CD8+ CDR3 sequences were shared by patients and controls, these sequences appeared highly expressed in patients and within the immunodominant clones of patients.

According to the germline V gene (reference sequence), CDR1 reads SEHNR and CDR2 reads FQNEAQ. The CDR3 runs 13 residues from the cysteine to the phenylalanine. Of the read, only the CDR3 DNA is kept; its 39 bases are in frame from base 1. The trim is 2 bases for V and 5 bases for J, with a gap of 9 bases between the germline ends. Patients chosen for sequencing had shown expansion of CD8+CD57+ cells by flow cytometry. Every patient had a diagnosis of severe acquired aplastic anemia based on International Study of Aplastic Anemia and Agranulocytosis and Camitta criteria. No patient had received any therapy when blood was sampled. The study deep-sequenced TCR repertoires of sorted CD4+ and CD8+ blood T cells from severe aplastic anemia patients and healthy subjects. Patients were enrolled in the USA under clinicaltrials.gov protocols 00001620, 01623167, 00001397, 00071045, 00081523 and 00961064. Ficoll-Paque density gradient centrifugation was used to isolate peripheral blood mononuclear cells. Before DNA extraction, CD4+ and CD8+ T cells were sorted with FACS or magnetic beads.

Notes on this clonotype: The target of this receptor is not known. Nothing much larger sits one base from this clone, and base qualities are not available.

Genomic DNA was used as template for profiling of TCR beta VDJ combinations and CDR3 sequences. TCR repertoire sequencing was run on an Illumina HiSeq 2000. Under the source paper's analysis protocol: TRBV/TRBJ rearrangement plots, CDR3 size and DJ length profiles, and Simpson's diversity index were used to assess repertoires. The most abundant DNA sequence in the deep sequencing data was defined as the immunodominant clone. CDR3 amino acid sequences were checked for sharing across subjects and were also compared against the VDJdb database and published repertoires. The public reads were run again by TCRdb, first through fastp at Q25 and then through MiXCR, and only productive beta chains were kept. Each CDR3 protein gets just one entry, which takes the most common genes and DNA from the rows behind it. The V and J calls were determined by TCRdb, not by the authors. This sample lists about 160,000 distinct CDR3 sequences; around 50% were detected once. Of the sample, approximately 3% falls within the top ten clones.

The sample taken for sequencing was sorted CD4+, CD8+, or CD8+CD57+ T cells (not recorded which) from PBMCs. The sequence was obtained from a human donor with aplastic anemia. The chain employs TRBV7-9 and TRBJ1-2; matching of 6 bases hints at TRBD1 as the D gene. The base sequence is TGTGCCAGCAGCTTAAGGGGGATATATGGCTACACCTTC. This codes for CASSLRGIYGYTF. The full variable domain, with segments outside the CDR3 supplied by the reference TRBV7-9 and TRBJ1-2 proteins, appears as DTGVSQNPRHKITKRGQNVTFRCDPISEHNRLYWYRQTLGQGPEFLTYFQNEAQLEKSRLLSDRFSAERPKGSFSTLEIQRTEQGDSAMYLCASSLRGIYGYTFGSGTRLTVV.